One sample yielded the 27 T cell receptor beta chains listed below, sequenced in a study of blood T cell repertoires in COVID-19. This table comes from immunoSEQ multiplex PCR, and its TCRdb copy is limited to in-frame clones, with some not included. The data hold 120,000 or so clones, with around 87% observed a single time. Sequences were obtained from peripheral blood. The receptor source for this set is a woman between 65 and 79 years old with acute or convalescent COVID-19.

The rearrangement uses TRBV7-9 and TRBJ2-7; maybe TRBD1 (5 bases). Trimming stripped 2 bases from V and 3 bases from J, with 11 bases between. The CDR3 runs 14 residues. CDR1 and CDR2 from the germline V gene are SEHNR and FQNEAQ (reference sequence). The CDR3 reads CASSLFPDNYEQYF. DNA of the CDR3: TGTGCCAGCAGCTTATTTCCGGACAACTACGAGCAGTACTTC.

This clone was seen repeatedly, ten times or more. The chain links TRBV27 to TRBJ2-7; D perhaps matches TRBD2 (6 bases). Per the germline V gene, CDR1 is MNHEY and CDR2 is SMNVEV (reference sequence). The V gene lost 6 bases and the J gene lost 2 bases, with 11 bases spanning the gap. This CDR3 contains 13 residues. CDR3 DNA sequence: TGTGCCAGCAGCCCGGGAGAGGCCTACGAGCAGTACTTC. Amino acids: CASSPGEAYEQYF.

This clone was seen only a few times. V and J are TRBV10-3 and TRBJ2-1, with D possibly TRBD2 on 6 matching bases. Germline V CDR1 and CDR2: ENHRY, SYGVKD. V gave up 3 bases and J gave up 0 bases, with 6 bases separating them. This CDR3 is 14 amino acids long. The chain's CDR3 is CAISDGSSYNEQFF. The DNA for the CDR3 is TGTGCCATCAGTGACGGGAGCTCCTACAATGAGCAGTTCTTC.

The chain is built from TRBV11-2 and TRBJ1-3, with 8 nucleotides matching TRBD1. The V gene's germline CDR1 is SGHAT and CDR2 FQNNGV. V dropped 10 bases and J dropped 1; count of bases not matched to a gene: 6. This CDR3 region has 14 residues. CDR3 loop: CATKRTGSGNTIYF. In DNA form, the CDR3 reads TGTGCCACCAAAAGGACAGGGTCTGGAAACACCATATATTTT. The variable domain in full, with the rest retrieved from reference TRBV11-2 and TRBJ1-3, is EAGVAQSPRYKIIEKRQSVAFWCNPISGHATLYWYQQILGQGPKLLIQFQNNGVVDDSQLPKDRFSAERLKGVDSTLKIQPAKLEDSAVYLCATKRTGSGNTIYFGEGSWLTVV.

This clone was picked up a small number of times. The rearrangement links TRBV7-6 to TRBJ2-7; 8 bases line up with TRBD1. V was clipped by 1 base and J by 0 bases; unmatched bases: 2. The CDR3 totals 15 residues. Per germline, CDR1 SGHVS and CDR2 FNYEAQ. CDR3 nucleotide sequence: TGTGCCAGCAGCTTAGAGACAGGGGACTCCTACGAGCAGTACTTC. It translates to CASSLETGDSYEQYF.

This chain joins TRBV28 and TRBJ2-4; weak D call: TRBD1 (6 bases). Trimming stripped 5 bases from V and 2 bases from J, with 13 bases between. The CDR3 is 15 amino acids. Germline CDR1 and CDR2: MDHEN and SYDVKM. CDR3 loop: CASSDSQGPKNIQYF. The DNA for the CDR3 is TGTGCCAGCAGTGATTCTCAGGGGCCCAAAAACATTCAGTACTTC.

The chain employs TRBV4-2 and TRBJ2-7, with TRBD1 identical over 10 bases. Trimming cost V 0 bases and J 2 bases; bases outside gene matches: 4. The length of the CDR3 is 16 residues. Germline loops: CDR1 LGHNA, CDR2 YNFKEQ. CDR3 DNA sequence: TGTGCCAGCAGCCAAGAAGGGACAGGGGTCACCTACGAGCAGTACTTC. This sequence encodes CASSQEGTGVTYEQYF.

The DNA of the CDR3 is TGTGCCAGCAGCCCGACAGGGCATCGCTACTACGAGCAGTACTTC. Protein product: CASSPTGHRYYEQYF. The genes are TRBV5-4 and TRBJ2-7, with TRBD1 matching over 7 bases. CDR3 size: 15 residues. V lost 4 bases, J lost 3 bases, and 10 bases stayed unmatched. Germline CDR1 and CDR2: SGHNT and YYREEE (reference sequence).

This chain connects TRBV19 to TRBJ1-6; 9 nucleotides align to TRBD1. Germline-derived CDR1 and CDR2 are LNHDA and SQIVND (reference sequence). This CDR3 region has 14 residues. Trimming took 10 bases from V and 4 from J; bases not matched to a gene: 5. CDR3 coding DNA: TGTGCCACTGGACAGGGGACTTATAATTCACCCCTCCACTTT. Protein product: CATGQGTYNSPLHF.

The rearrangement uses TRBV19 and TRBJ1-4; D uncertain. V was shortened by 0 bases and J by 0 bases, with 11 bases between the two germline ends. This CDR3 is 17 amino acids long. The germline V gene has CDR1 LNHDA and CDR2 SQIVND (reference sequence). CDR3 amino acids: CASSIEVKLATNEKLFF. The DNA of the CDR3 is TGTGCCAGTAGTATAGAGGTGAAGCTCGCAACTAATGAAAAACTGTTTTTT.

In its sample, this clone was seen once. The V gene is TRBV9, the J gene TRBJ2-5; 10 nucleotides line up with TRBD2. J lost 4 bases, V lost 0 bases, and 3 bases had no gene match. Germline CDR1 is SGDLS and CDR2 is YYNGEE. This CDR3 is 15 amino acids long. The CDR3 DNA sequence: TGTGCCAGCAGCGTAGTTAGCGGGGGGCCAGAGACCCAGTACTTC. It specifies CASSVVSGGPETQYF.

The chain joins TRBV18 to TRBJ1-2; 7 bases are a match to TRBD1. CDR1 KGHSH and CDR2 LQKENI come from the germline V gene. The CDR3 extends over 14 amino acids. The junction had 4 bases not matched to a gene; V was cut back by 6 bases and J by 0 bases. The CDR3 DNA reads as TGTGCCAGCTCCCGACAGGGTACTAACTATGGCTACACCTTC. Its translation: CASSRQGTNYGYTF.

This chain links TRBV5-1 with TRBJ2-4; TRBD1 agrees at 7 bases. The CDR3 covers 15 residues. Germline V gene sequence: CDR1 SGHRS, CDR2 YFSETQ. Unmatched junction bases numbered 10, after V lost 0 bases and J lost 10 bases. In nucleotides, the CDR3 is TGCGCCAGCAGCTTGGAACAGGGGTTTGGCTCGATTCAGTACTTC. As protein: CASSLEQGFGSIQYF.

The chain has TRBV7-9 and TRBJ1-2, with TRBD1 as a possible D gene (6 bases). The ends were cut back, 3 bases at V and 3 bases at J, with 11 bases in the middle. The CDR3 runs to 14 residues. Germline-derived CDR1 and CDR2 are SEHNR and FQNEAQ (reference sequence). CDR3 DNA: TGTGCCAGCAGCTTTACAGGGCAATACTATGGCTACACCTTC. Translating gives CASSFTGQYYGYTF.

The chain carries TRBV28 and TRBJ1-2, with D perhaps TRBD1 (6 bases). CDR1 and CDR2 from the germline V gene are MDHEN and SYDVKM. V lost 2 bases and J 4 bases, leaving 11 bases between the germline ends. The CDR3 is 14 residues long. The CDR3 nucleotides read TGTGCCAGCAGTTTAATCGACAGGACCTATGGCTACACCTTC. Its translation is CASSLIDRTYGYTF.

The CDR3 reads CASSSDSNYGYTF. DNA for the CDR3: TGCGCCAGCAGCTCCGACAGCAACTATGGCTACACCTTC. The chain recombines TRBV5-1 with TRBJ1-2; the D gene is possibly TRBD1 (5 bases). The V and J ends lost 3 bases and 2 bases respectively, with 8 bases between them. Looked up from germline, CDR1 is SGHRS and CDR2 is YFSETQ. The CDR3 runs to 13 residues.

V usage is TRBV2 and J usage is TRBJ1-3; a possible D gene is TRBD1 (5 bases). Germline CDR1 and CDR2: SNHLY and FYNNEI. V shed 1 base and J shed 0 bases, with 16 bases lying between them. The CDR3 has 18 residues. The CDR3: CASSEVAGLSSSGNTIYF. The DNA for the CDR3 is TGTGCCAGCAGTGAAGTGGCAGGGCTATCTAGCTCTGGAAACACCATATATTTT.

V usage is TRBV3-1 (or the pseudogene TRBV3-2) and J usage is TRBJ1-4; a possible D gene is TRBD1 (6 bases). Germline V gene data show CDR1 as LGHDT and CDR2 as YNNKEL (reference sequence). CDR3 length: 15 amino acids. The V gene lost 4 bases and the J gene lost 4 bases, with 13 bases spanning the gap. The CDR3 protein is CASSRETGFNEKLFF. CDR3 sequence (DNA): TGTGCCAGCAGCCGCGAGACAGGATTTAATGAAAAACTGTTTTTT.

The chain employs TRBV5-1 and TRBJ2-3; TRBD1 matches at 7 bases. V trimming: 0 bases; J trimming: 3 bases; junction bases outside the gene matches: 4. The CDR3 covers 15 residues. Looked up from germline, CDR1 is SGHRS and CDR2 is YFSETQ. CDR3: CASSLADRATDTQYF. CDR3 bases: TGCGCCAGCAGCTTGGCTGACAGGGCAACAGATACGCAGTATTTT.

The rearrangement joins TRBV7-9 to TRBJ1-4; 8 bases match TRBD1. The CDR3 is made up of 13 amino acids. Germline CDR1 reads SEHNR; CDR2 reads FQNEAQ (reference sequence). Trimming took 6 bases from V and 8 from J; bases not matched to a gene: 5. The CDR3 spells CASRRQGREKLFF. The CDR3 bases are TGTGCCAGCAGGAGACAGGGGCGCGAAAAACTGTTTTTT.

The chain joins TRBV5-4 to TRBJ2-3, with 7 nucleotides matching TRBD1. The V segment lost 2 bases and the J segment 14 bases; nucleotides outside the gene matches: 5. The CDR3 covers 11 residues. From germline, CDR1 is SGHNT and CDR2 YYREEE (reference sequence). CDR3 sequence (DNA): TGTGCCAGCAGCTTCGACAGGGATTGGTATTTT. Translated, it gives CASSFDRDWYF.

CDR3 amino acids: CAISDLGQGNQPQHF. The CDR3, as DNA: TGTGCCATCAGTGACCTGGGACAGGGCAATCAGCCCCAGCATTTT. The chain uses TRBV10-3 and TRBJ1-5; 8 bases align to TRBD1. Germline CDR1 ENHRY, CDR2 SYGVKD. Trimming at V came to 3 bases and at J to 2 bases, leaving 3 bases not matched to a gene. There are 15 residues in the CDR3.

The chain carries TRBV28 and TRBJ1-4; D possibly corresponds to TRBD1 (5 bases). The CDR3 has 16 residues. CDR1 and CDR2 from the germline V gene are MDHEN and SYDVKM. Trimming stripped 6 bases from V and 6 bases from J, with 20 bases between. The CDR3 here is CASSPAALGGDEKLFF. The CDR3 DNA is TGTGCCAGCAGCCCGGCGGCCCTGGGGGGTGATGAAAAACTGTTTTTT. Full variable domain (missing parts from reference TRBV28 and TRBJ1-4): DVKVTQSSRYLVKRTGEKVFLECVQDMDHENMFWYRQDPGLGLRLIYFSYDVKMKEKGDIPEGYSVSREKKERFSLILESASTNQTSMYLCASSPAALGGDEKLFFGSGTQLSVL.

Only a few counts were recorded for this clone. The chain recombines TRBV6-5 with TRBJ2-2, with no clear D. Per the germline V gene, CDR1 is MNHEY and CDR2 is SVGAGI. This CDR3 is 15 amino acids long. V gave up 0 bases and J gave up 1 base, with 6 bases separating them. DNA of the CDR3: TGTGCCAGCAGTTACTCACCAGGGAACACCGGGGAGCTGTTTTTT. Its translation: CASSYSPGNTGELFF.

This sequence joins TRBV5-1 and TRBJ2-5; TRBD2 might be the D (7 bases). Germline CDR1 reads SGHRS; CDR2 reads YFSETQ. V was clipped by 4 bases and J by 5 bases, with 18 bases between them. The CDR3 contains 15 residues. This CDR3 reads CASSNSRGAGETQYF. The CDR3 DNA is TGCGCCAGCAGCAACAGCCGGGGGGCCGGGGAGACCCAGTACTTC.

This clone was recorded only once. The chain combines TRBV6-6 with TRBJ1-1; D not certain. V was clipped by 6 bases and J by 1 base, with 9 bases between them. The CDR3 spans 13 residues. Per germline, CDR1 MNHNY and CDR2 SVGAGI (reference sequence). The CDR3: CASRGITNTEAFF. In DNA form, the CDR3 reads TGTGCCAGCAGGGGCATTACGAACACTGAAGCTTTCTTT.

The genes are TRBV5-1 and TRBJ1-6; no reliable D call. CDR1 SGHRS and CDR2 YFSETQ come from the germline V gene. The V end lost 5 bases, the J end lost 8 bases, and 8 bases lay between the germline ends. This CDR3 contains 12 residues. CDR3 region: CASRYGDSPLHF. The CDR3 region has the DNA TGCGCCAGCAGATACGGGGATTCACCCCTCCACTTT.